This TCR beta chain was captured by sequencing in a study of control samples from healthy donors and cancer patients. This CDR3 contains 13 residues. V lost 0 bases to trimming and J lost 5 bases, with 7 bases between them. CDR1 LGHNA and CDR2 YNFKEQ come from the germline V gene. The table came from immunoSEQ multiplex PCR; TCRdb's copy has only in-frame clones and leaves some out. The table shows 70,000 to 80,000 clones, with about 87% occurring only once. The gene calls are TRBV4-2 and TRBJ2-5; D ambiguous. The origin of this receptor is an older woman with head and neck cancer. The material sequenced was PBMCs. CDR3 bases: TGTGCCAGCAGCCAAGATCTGCAGGAGACCCAGTACTTC. Its protein product is CASSQDLQETQYF.